The 27 T cell receptor beta chains below come from one sample, sequenced in a study of blood T cell repertoires in COVID-19. The protocol was immunoSEQ multiplex PCR, while the TCRdb copy is restricted to in-frame clones and leaves out a portion. The sample has 200,000 to 300,000 clones, more than 75% seen once. Material for sequencing was peripheral blood. All receptors come from a woman in her twenties or thirties who had recovered from COVID-19.

The chain links TRBV30 to TRBJ1-3; weak D call: TRBD1 (6 bases). This CDR3 contains 13 residues. V lost 0 bases and J lost 12, with 15 bases in between. Per germline, CDR1 GTSNPN and CDR2 SVGIG (reference sequence). The CDR3 loop is CAWSVLQGHIIYF. The CDR3 DNA sequence: TGTGCCTGGAGTGTACTGCAGGGACACATCATATATTTT.

The rearrangement joins TRBV2 to TRBJ2-5, with 7 bases matching TRBD1. The V gene end was trimmed by 4 bases and the J gene end by 4 bases; junction bases not matched to a gene: 12. The CDR3 totals 16 residues. The germline CDR1 and CDR2 sequences are SNHLY and FYNNEI. CDR3 nucleotides: TGTGCCAGCAGTGCTCAGGGGGTTAACTTTAGAGAGACCCAGTACTTC. Its translation is CASSAQGVNFRETQYF.

The V and J genes are TRBV2 and TRBJ2-2; 9 bases line up with TRBD2. Germline loops: CDR1 SNHLY, CDR2 FYNNEI. J gave up 4 bases and V 7 bases, and 7 bases lay outside the gene matches. This CDR3 comprises 15 residues. CDR3 amino acids: CASKSSGTSTGELFF. In DNA, the CDR3 is TGTGCCAGCAAATCTAGCGGGACATCCACCGGGGAGCTGTTTTTT.

The gene calls are TRBV19 and TRBJ1-2; D possibly corresponds to TRBD1 (6 bases). Trimming took off 7 bases at V and 2 bases at J, with 17 bases between the two ends. This CDR3 has 15 residues. The germline gives CDR1 LNHDA, CDR2 SQIVND (reference sequence). In DNA form, the CDR3 reads TGTGCCAGTACGCTTTCCCCAACAGGGAACTATGGCTACACCTTC. Amino acid sequence: CASTLSPTGNYGYTF.

The genes are TRBV9 and TRBJ2-3; D ambiguous. The CDR3 loop spans 14 amino acids. Trimming cost V 3 bases and J 3 bases, with 11 bases left between them. Germline V lookup: CDR1 SGDLS, CDR2 YYNGEE. The CDR3 protein is CASSATDPTDTQYF. CDR3 sequence (DNA): TGTGCCAGCAGCGCGACTGATCCTACAGATACGCAGTATTTT.

This chain links TRBV6-1 with TRBJ1-6; 8 bases are shared with TRBD1. J gave up 7 bases and V 2 bases, and 13 bases lay outside the gene matches. CDR3 length: 18 amino acids. Germline CDR1 is MNHNS and CDR2 is SASEGT. CDR3: CASSERWPGGAGNSPLHF. The CDR3 coding sequence is TGTGCCAGCAGTGAAAGGTGGCCAGGGGGCGCTGGGAATTCACCCCTCCACTTT.

The V and J genes are TRBV11-1 and TRBJ1-2, with a possible D match to TRBD1 (6 bases). Looked up from germline, CDR1 is SGHAT and CDR2 is FQDESV (reference sequence). V lost 5 bases and J lost 2, with 15 bases in between. The CDR3 is 15 residues long. In DNA form, the CDR3 reads TGTGCCAGCAGCCCTCCTGGCAGGGGAAACTATGGCTACACCTTC. Protein sequence: CASSPPGRGNYGYTF.

The chain recombines TRBV9 with TRBJ2-1; 9 bases map to TRBD2. With V trimmed by 4 bases and J by 4 bases, 3 bases remained unmatched. The CDR3 is 14 amino acids. The germline V gene has CDR1 SGDLS and CDR2 YYNGEE. CDR3 nucleotides: TGTGCCAGCAGCATTAGCGGGGGATACAATGAGCAGTTCTTC. Its protein product is CASSISGGYNEQFF. Full variable domain (outside the CDR3, taken from reference TRBV9 and TRBJ2-1): DSGVTQTPKHLITATGQRVTLRCSPRSGDLSVYWYQQSLDQGLQFLIQYYNGEERAKGNILERFSAQQFPDLHSELNLSSLELGDSALYFCASSISGGYNEQFFGPGTRLTVL.

The chain joins TRBV5-4 to TRBJ1-6, with TRBD1 as a possible D gene (6 bases). The CDR3 runs 15 residues. Germline CDR1 is SGHNT and CDR2 is YYREEE (reference sequence). With 0 bases removed from V and 7 bases from J, the gap between germline ends came to 11 bases. The CDR3 DNA sequence: TGTGCCAGCAGCTTGGTTGACAGGAGAAATTCACCCCTCCACTTT. This gives the protein CASSLVDRRNSPLHF.

This chain connects TRBV9 to TRBJ1-1, with 8 positions matching TRBD1. V dropped 3 bases and J dropped 1; count of bases not matched to a gene: 14. CDR3 length equals 18 residues. Germline-derived CDR1 and CDR2 are SGDLS and YYNGEE. CDR3 bases: TGTGCCAGCAGCGGAGAGATTAGAACAGGGGGAAGGAACACTGAAGCTTTCTTT. This encodes CASSGEIRTGGRNTEAFF.

This clone came up once. The chain's CDR3 is CASSLTGSQDQETQYF. DNA of the CDR3: TGTGCCAGCAGCTTAACAGGGTCTCAAGATCAAGAGACCCAGTACTTC. The rearrangement links TRBV7-9 to TRBJ2-5, with D perhaps matching TRBD1 (6 bases). Trimming pared 2 bases from V and 2 bases from J, leaving 15 bases between. CDR3 length: 16 amino acids. Germline-derived CDR1 and CDR2 are SEHNR and FQNEAQ (reference sequence).

The rearrangement joins TRBV7-9 to TRBJ2-7; TRBD1 agrees at 8 bases. The CDR3 loop spans 18 amino acids. J lost 1 base, V lost 2 bases, and 13 bases had no gene match. CDR1 is SEHNR, CDR2 FQNEAQ, per germline (reference sequence). The chain's CDR3 is CASSLYFKRDRSSYEQYF. The CDR3 nucleotides are TGTGCCAGCAGCTTATATTTCAAGAGGGACAGGAGTTCCTACGAGCAGTACTTC.

The chain carries TRBV2 and TRBJ1-1, with D maybe TRBD1 (6 bases). V lost 8 bases and J 1 base, leaving 11 bases between the germline ends. Per the germline V gene, CDR1 is SNHLY and CDR2 is FYNNEI. The CDR3 has 13 residues. The CDR3 sequence: CASPPRGNTEAFF. The CDR3 bases are TGTGCCAGCCCGCCCAGGGGGAACACTGAAGCTTTCTTT.

This clone has just one count. The chain uses TRBV3-1 (or the pseudogene TRBV3-2) and TRBJ2-2; the match to TRBD1 covers 9 bases. Trimming at V came to 3 bases and at J to 6 bases, leaving 20 bases not matched to a gene. Germline V CDR1 and CDR2: LGHDT, YNNKEL (reference sequence). The CDR3 consists of 20 residues. The CDR3 region has the DNA TGTGCCAGCAGCCACGCCCTCTGGGACAGGGAAGGAGGTCAGGCCGGGGAGCTGTTTTTT. It is translated as CASSHALWDREGGQAGELFF.

The gene calls are TRBV5-1 and TRBJ1-1, with 9 positions matching TRBD1. The V gene end was trimmed by 0 bases and the J gene end by 2 bases; junction bases not matched to a gene: 2. CDR3 length equals 15 residues. CDR1 is SGHRS and CDR2 is YFSETQ in the germline V gene. The CDR3, as DNA: TGCGCCAGCAGCTTGGGGGGACAGGGAAACACTGAAGCTTTCTTT. The encoded protein is CASSLGGQGNTEAFF.

The chain is built from TRBV19 and TRBJ1-1; possibly TRBD1 for D (5 bases). V lost 5 bases, J lost 6 bases, and 16 bases lay in between. CDR3 length: 14 residues. Per the germline V gene, CDR1 is LNHDA and CDR2 is SQIVND (reference sequence). The CDR3 region is CASSLGGGISEAFF. The CDR3 DNA is TGTGCCAGTAGTCTGGGCGGGGGAATCTCTGAAGCTTTCTTT.

V and J are TRBV29-1 and TRBJ1-2; a weak D match, TRBD1 (6 bases). Trimming stripped 3 bases from V and 4 bases from J, with 12 bases between. Germline-derived CDR1 and CDR2 are SQVTM and ANQGSEA. The CDR3 spans 13 residues. The CDR3 DNA follows: TGCAGCGTTGATAACAGGGAGAGCTATGGCTACACCTTC. Translation gives CSVDNRESYGYTF.

The rearrangement links TRBV2 to TRBJ2-2; a possible D gene is TRBD2 (5 bases). Germline CDR1 and CDR2: SNHLY and FYNNEI. The CDR3 is 15 residues long. Trimming took 6 bases from V and 3 from J, leaving 14 bases between them. This chain's CDR3 is CASRKTSADTGELFF. The CDR3 bases are TGTGCCAGCAGAAAAACTAGTGCGGACACCGGGGAGCTGTTTTTT.

CDR3 residues: CASSSRGRLAGSYEQYF. CDR3 bases: TGTGCCAGCAGTTCAAGGGGGAGACTAGCGGGTTCCTACGAGCAGTACTTC. V and J are TRBV6-2 or TRBV6-3 and TRBJ2-7, with 10 bases aligning to TRBD2. V lost 4 bases and J lost 1; bases outside the gene matches: 10. CDR1 is MNHEY and CDR2 is SVGEGT in the germline V gene. The CDR3 loop spans 17 amino acids.

The chain joins TRBV18 to TRBJ2-1, with 9 positions matching TRBD2. Trimming took 3 bases from V and 0 from J; bases not matched to a gene: 6. Germline lookup yields CDR1 KGHSH and CDR2 LQKENI. This CDR3 contains 17 residues. CDR3 in amino acids: CASSPTLAGSSYNEQFF. The DNA for the CDR3 is TGTGCCAGCTCACCGACCCTAGCGGGGAGCTCCTACAATGAGCAGTTCTTC.

This sequence joins TRBV20-1 and TRBJ2-3; 12 bases fit TRBD2. This CDR3 has 15 amino acids. Germline V gene lookup returns CDR1 DFQATT and CDR2 SNEGSKA (reference sequence). Losses at the gene ends were 3 bases for V and 3 bases for J; bases not matched to a gene: 4. This CDR3 reads CSASVTSGGTDTQYF. The CDR3 nucleotides are TGCAGTGCTAGTGTGACTAGCGGGGGAACAGATACGCAGTATTTT.

CDR3 bases: TGCGCCAGCAGCTTGTCCCAAACAGGGTCTGGAAACACCATATATTTT. Amino acid sequence: CASSLSQTGSGNTIYF. J is TRBJ1-3 and V is TRBV5-1; the D gene is possibly TRBD1 (6 bases). Per the germline V gene, CDR1 is SGHRS and CDR2 is YFSETQ. The CDR3 has 16 residues. V lost 1 base to trimming and J lost 1 base, with 12 bases between them.

This chain connects TRBV27 to TRBJ2-5; perhaps TRBD1 as D (5 bases). The V end was cut by 5 bases, the J end by 5 bases, with 12 bases between. From germline, CDR1 is MNHEY and CDR2 SMNVEV (reference sequence). The length of the CDR3 is 13 residues. The CDR3 DNA reads TGTGCCAGCAGTCAGCAGGGTGACGAGACCCAGTACTTC. Translating it yields CASSQQGDETQYF.

The rearrangement joins TRBV11-3 to TRBJ2-3, with D hard to call. Deletions cut 3 bases from V and 4 bases from J, with 8 bases between. The CDR3 is 13 residues long. From germline, CDR1 is SGHNT and CDR2 YENEEA. The CDR3 loop is CASSLEPADTQYF. CDR3 in DNA: TGTGCCAGCAGCTTGGAGCCGGCAGATACGCAGTATTTT.

The chain has TRBV5-1 and TRBJ2-5, with 9 bases aligning to TRBD1. With V trimmed by 0 bases and J by 4 bases, 1 base remained unmatched. This CDR3 has 14 residues. Germline CDR1 is SGHRS and CDR2 is YFSETQ. The CDR3 bases are TGCGCCAGCAGCTTGGAGACAGGGGGAGAGACCCAGTACTTC. Translated: CASSLETGGETQYF. Based on the CDR3 plus reference TRBV5-1 and TRBJ2-5, the full variable domain is KAGVTQTPRYLIKTRGQQVTLSCSPISGHRSVSWYQQTPGQGLQFLFEYFSETQRNKGNFPGRFSGRQFSNSRSEMNVSTLELGDSALYLCASSLETGGETQYFGPGTRLLVL.

V gene TRBV6-5 combines with J gene TRBJ1-3, with 7 bases lining up with TRBD1. Germline trimming cut 5 bases from V and 4 bases from J; bases unmatched to any gene: 5. Germline CDR1 is MNHEY and CDR2 is SVGAGI. The CDR3 is 14 residues long. The CDR3: CASSTTGQGNTIYF. Here the CDR3 DNA reads TGTGCCAGCAGTACGACAGGGCAAGGAAACACCATATATTTT.

The V and J genes are TRBV7-9 and TRBJ1-1; 7 positions agree with TRBD1. Germline trimming cut 5 bases from V and 8 bases from J; bases unmatched to any gene: 2. Germline V gene sequence: CDR1 SEHNR, CDR2 FQNEAQ (reference sequence). The CDR3 totals 11 residues. CDR3 bases: TGTGCCAGCAGCCTGGGACAGGAAGCTTTCTTT. This encodes CASSLGQEAFF.